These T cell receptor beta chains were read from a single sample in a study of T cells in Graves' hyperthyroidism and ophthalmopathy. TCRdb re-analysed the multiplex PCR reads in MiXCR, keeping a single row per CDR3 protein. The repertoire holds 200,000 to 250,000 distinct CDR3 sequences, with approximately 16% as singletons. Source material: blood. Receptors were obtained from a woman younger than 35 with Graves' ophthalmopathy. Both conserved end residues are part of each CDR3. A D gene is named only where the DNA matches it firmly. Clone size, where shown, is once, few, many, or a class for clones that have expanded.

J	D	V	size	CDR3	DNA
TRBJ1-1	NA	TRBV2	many	CATLGSSLNTEAFF	TGTGCCACTCTGGGCAGTTCCCTTAACACTGAAGCTTTCTTT
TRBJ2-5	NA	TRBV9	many	CASSETGRETQYF	TGTGCCAGCAGCGAGACAGGAAGGGAGACCCAGTACTTC
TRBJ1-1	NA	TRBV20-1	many	CSAYTGPGVFGSTEAFF	TGCAGTGCGTATACAGGGCCCGGGGTTTTCGGTAGCACTGAAGCTTTCTTT
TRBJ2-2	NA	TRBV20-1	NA	CSARWNTGELFF	TGCAGTGCCCGGTGGAACACCGGGGAGCTGTTTTTT
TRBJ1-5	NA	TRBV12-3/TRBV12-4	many	CASSFEQGLPPQHF	TGTGCCAGCAGTTTTGAGCAGGGCCTTCCGCCCCAGCATTTT
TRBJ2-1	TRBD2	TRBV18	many	CASSPPLAGEGNEQFF	TGTGCCAGCTCACCCCCCCTAGCGGGAGAGGGAAATGAGCAGTTCTTC
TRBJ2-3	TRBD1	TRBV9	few	CASSVSRDRGLEWYDTQYF	TGTGCCAGCAGCGTGAGCCGGGACAGGGGGCTAGAATGGTACGATACGCAGTATTTT
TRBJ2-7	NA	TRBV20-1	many	CSAANIYLLYEQYF	TGCAGTGCCGCGAACATTTACCTTCTCTACGAGCAGTACTTC
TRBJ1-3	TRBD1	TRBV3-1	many	CASRGAGQLSSGNTIYF	TGTGCCAGCAGAGGGGCGGGACAGCTCTCCTCTGGAAACACCATATATTTT
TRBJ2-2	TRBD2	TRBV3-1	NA	CASSQTTSGGHTGELFF	TGTGCCAGCAGCCAAACCACTAGCGGGGGCCACACCGGGGAGCTGTTTTTT
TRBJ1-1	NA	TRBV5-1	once	CASSLGGQANTEAFF	TGCGCCAGCAGCTTGGGGGGGCAGGCGAACACTGAAGCTTTCTTT
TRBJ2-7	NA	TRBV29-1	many	CSVDSGGYEQYF	TGCAGCGTTGACTCCGGTGGGTACGAGCAGTACTTC
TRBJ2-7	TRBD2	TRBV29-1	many	CSVVGRLAGYEYEQYF	TGCAGCGTTGTAGGAAGACTAGCGGGATATGAATACGAGCAGTACTTC
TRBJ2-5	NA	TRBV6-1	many	CASSEGLRETQYF	TGTGCCAGCAGTGAAGGGTTACGGGAGACCCAGTACTTC
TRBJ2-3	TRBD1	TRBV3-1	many	CASSPATTGRYTQYF	TGTGCCAGCAGCCCCGCGACGACAGGGCGATATACGCAGTATTTT
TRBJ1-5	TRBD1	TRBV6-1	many	CASSPGGRGNQPQHF	TGTGCCAGCAGTCCAGGGGGCCGGGGCAATCAGCCCCAGCATTTT
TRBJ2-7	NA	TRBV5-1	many	CASSFSSSSSYEQYF	TGCGCCAGCAGCTTCTCGTCTTCAAGCTCCTACGAGCAGTACTTC
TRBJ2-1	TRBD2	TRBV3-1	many	CASSQGGGRSYNEQFF	TGTGCCAGCAGCCAAGGGGGCGGGAGGAGCTACAATGAGCAGTTCTTC
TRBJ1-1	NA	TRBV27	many	CASSFRLWKLSHQENTEAFF	TGTGCCAGCAGTTTCAGGTTGTGGAAGTTGTCTCATCAAGAGAACACTGAAGCTTTCTTT
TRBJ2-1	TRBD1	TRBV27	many	CATQGTGIYNEQFF	TGTGCCACCCAAGGGACAGGTATCTACAATGAGCAGTTCTTC
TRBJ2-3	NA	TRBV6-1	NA	CASSSPGTDTQYF	TGTGCCAGCAGCTCACCGGGAACAGATACGCAGTATTTT
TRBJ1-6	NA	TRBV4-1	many	CASSQGTFGSPLHF	TGCGCCAGCAGCCAAGGTACATTTGGAAGTCCCCTCCACTTT
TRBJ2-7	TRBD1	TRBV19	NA	CASGDRGQGEQYF	TGTGCCAGCGGCGACAGGGGGCAGGGAGAGCAGTACTTC
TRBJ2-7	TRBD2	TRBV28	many	CASSPLAGPRSLLTYEQYF	TGTGCCAGCAGTCCGTTAGCGGGACCGAGATCTTTACTCACCTACGAGCAGTACTTC
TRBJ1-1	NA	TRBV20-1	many	CSAVVPATEAFF	TGCAGTGCTGTAGTTCCGGCAACTGAAGCTTTCTTT
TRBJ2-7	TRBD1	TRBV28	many	CASSWTGVQYF	TGTGCCAGCAGTTGGACAGGGGTGCAGTACTTC
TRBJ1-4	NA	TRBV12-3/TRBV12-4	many	CASSLSLGLGEKLFF	TGTGCCAGCAGTTTGTCTCTGGGATTAGGAGAAAAACTGTTTTTT
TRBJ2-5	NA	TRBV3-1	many	CASSPWTSQETQYF	TGTGCCAGCAGCCCCTGGACTTCTCAAGAGACCCAGTACTTC
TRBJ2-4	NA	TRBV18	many	CASSPPGNIQYF	TGTGCCAGCTCACCGCCAGGGAACATTCAGTACTTC
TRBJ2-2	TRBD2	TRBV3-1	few	CASSQGIAGGQTGELFF	TGTGCCAGCAGCCAGGGGATAGCGGGAGGGCAGACCGGGGAGCTGTTTTTT
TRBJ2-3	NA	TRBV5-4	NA	CASSLSPRADTQYF	TGTGCCAGCAGCCTCTCGCCGCGAGCAGATACGCAGTATTTT
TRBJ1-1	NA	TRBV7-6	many	CASSLTRNTEAFF	TGTGCCAGCAGCTTAACGAGGAACACTGAAGCTTTCTTT
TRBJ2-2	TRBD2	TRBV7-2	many	CASSPRLAGGPGELFF	TGTGCCAGCAGCCCGCGACTAGCGGGGGGGCCCGGGGAGCTGTTTTTT
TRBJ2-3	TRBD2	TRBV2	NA	CASSESGTSGRRPTDTQYF	TGTGCCAGCAGTGAGAGCGGGACTAGCGGGAGGCGGCCCACAGATACGCAGTATTTT
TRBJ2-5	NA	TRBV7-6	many	CASSISPFRETQYF	TGTGCCAGCAGCATATCCCCGTTTAGGGAGACCCAGTACTTC
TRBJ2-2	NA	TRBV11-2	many	CASSLVVNRLYTGELFF	TGTGCCAGCAGCTTAGTAGTTAATCGGCTGTACACCGGGGAGCTGTTTTTT
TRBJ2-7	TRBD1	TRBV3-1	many	CASSPWTGASYEQYF	TGTGCCAGCAGCCCTTGGACAGGGGCCTCCTACGAGCAGTACTTC
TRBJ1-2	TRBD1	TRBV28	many	CASSIRTGGEGGGYTF	TGTGCCAGCAGTATCAGGACAGGGGGCGAGGGAGGTGGCTACACCTTC
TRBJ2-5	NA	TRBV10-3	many	CAISHDISRETQYF	TGTGCCATCAGCCACGACATTTCTCGAGAGACCCAGTACTTC
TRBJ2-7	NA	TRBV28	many	CASSLLMEGQIQYF	TGTGCCAGCAGTCTTCTTATGGAGGGCCAGATTCAATACTTC
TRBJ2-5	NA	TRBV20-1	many	CSASQGLVETQYF	TGCAGTGCTAGTCAGGGGTTGGTCGAGACCCAGTACTTC
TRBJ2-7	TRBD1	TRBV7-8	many	CASSSDRDSYEQYF	TGTGCCAGCAGCTCGGACAGGGACTCCTACGAGCAGTACTTC
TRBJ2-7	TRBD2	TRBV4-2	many	CASSQDPLLAGGRYEQYF	TGTGCCAGCAGCCAAGACCCTCTACTAGCGGGGGGGAGATACGAGCAGTACTTC
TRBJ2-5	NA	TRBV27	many	CASSRSVFETQYF	TGTGCCAGCAGCCGTTCGGTCTTCGAGACCCAGTACTTC
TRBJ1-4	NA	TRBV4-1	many	CASSQGSTEWNEKLFF	TGCGCCAGCAGCCAAGGATCGACAGAGTGGAATGAAAAACTGTTTTTT
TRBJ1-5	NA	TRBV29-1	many	CSVEAGFGQPQHF	TGCAGCGTTGAAGCAGGGTTCGGTCAGCCCCAGCATTTT
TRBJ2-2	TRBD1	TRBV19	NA	CASSIDLWGTGTTGELFF	TGTGCCAGTAGTATAGATCTATGGGGGACAGGGACCACCGGGGAGCTGTTTTTT
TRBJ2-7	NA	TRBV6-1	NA	CASRKRGFYEQYF	TGTGCCAGCAGAAAACGGGGTTTCTACGAGCAGTACTTC
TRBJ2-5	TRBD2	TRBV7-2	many	CASSRGASGGEETQYF	TGTGCCAGCAGTCGAGGGGCTAGCGGGGGGGAAGAGACCCAGTACTTC
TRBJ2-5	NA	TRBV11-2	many	CASSPTSQQETQYF	TGTGCCAGCAGCCCCACATCCCAACAAGAGACCCAGTACTTC
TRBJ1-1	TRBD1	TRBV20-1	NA	CSARTGGLDTEAFF	TGCAGTGCTAGAACAGGGGGCTTGGACACTGAAGCTTTCTTT
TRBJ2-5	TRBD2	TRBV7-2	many	CASRQGLAVQETQYF	TGTGCCAGCAGACAGGGACTAGCGGTACAAGAGACCCAGTACTTC
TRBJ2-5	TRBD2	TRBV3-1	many	CASSQGGLAGVEETQYF	TGTGCCAGCAGCCAGGGGGGGCTAGCGGGAGTAGAGGAGACCCAGTACTTC
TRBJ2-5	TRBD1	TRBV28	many	CASTEVDRGGVRETQYF	TGTGCCAGCACCGAGGTGGACAGGGGGGGGGTAAGAGAGACCCAGTACTTC
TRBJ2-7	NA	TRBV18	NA	CASSPPGRPYEQYF	TGTGCCAGCTCACCACCGGGACGGCCCTACGAGCAGTACTTC